This T cell receptor (beta chain) was sequenced for a study of vaccination effects on CD4 cells after COVID-19 (dated by TCRdb to 2022 to 2024). Broadly, across the study: Across the study, the median time from the second dose to post-vaccine sampling was 72 days (range 14 to 241). The study compared SARS-CoV-2 spike-specific CD4+ TCR repertoires before and after mRNA vaccination in COVID-19 convalescent patients and infection-naive vaccine recipients. Altogether, approximately 10 COVID-19 convalescent patients and several SARS-CoV-2-naive healthy vaccine recipients made up the full study. The Oncomine TCR Beta short-read assay on an Illumina iSeq 100 was used to sequence cultures from other donors in the study. The study at large found these results: In healthy vaccine recipients, vaccine-induced clones were almost all SARS-CoV-2 mono-reactive, with only 1 of 255 being cross-reactive with common cold coronaviruses. Marked clonal contraction was observed in both infection-induced and vaccine-induced clones at late post-vaccination timepoints, consistent with waning T cell responses. The study was limited by a small number of convalescent patients, and early post-infection timepoints were lacking.

In this sample, this clone turned up once. Its binding antigen is unknown. Base qualities were left out, and no much larger clone turns up one base away. In the ViraFEST assay, PBMC were stimulated with viral peptide pools, and antigen-specific CD4+ T cell clonotypes were then identified by expansion using TCR sequencing. After more than nine days of culture, CD4+ T cells were isolated with the EasySep CD4+ T cell isolation kit. Two doses of either the BNT162b2 or the mRNA-1273 mRNA SARS-CoV-2 vaccine were administered to participants. Healthy vaccine recipients had no prior SARS-CoV-2 infection, confirmed by negative nucleocapsid antibodies before and after vaccination. Approximately 2 million PBMC per well were cultured in IMDM with around 5% human AB serum, 7.5 to 10 IU/ml IL-2 and gentamicin, plus 10 ug/ml peptides. Half of the culture medium was replaced with fresh IL-2-containing medium on days 3 and 7. Unless noted otherwise, every peptide stimulation condition was grown in triplicate wells. Using Ficoll-Paque Plus gradient centrifugation, PBMC were separated from whole blood and then either used fresh or cryopreserved at -140C. The spike proteins of SARS-CoV-2 and of the common cold coronaviruses HCoV-NL63, HCoV-OC43 and HCoV-229E were spanned by overlapping peptide pools. Genomic DNA was extracted from cultured CD4+ T cells with the QIAamp micro DNA kit.

V lost 2 bases and J lost 5 bases; the stretch between them is 10 bases long. CDR1 and CDR2 were assigned from the germline V gene as SGHDT and YYEEEE. Its CDR3 holds 13 amino acids, cysteine through phenylalanine. The only DNA kept is the CDR3, 39 bases in frame from the first base. The library was produced with the immunoSEQ multiplex PCR assay. DNA from the cultured, isolated CD4+ T cells was subjected to TCR beta CDR3 sequencing. In the source study's methods: The analysis removed non-productive TCR sequences, trimmed reads to the CDR3 region, and retained only CDR3s that were 7 or more amino acids long. Antigen-specific clonotypes were identified using the MANAFEST web app by comparison of expansion in peptide wells against reference cultures. To be called positive, a clone needed expansion at FDR<0.05 compared with the reference and with all other wells, an odds ratio greater than 5, and a frequency greater than 0.1% in two replicate wells. A clonotype was called cross-reactive if it was significantly expanded both in SARS-CoV-2 spike wells and in at least one common cold coronavirus spike condition. CDR3 similarity was assessed by Levenshtein distance with the stringdist R package, and unrooted trees were built with ape in R 3.6.1. Sourced from immuneACCESS, this table was stored by TCRdb with only in-frame sequences that have V and J called. A share of the clones is absent; for the studies checked, an unresolved V gene accounts for under half, and the remainder has no known explanation. For V, J and clone size, that table is used; D and trimming come from the DNA. The sample table holds almost 15,000 clones, of which approximately 68% were seen once. The top ten constitute roughly 23% of the sample.

The TCR sequence derives from a human donor who received a COVID-19 vaccine. This sample comprised CD4+ T cells from PBMCs cultured with HCoV-NL63 spike peptides, obtained after COVID-19 vaccination. Per the publication, the cell subset or site label means: HCoV-NL63 spike overlapping peptide pool stimulation. The chain is assembled from TRBV5-6 and TRBJ2-5; the D call could be TRBD1 or TRBD2, with each sharing 5 bases. At the DNA level, the sequence is TGTGCCAGCAGCTTCGGCAGGGAGGAGACCCAGTACTTC. Its translation reads: CASSFGREETQYF.